A selection of T cell receptor beta chains follows, all from one sample in a study of immune heterogeneity within non-small cell lung tumors. In TCRdb, the multiplex PCR reads were re-called with MiXCR into one record per CDR3 protein. The data contain about 15,000 distinct CDR3 sequences, less than 35% of them singletons. The sequencing sample was made of lung tumor tissue. The receptors come from a man in his forties or fifties with non-small cell lung cancer. CDR3s include the opening cysteine and the closing phenylalanine or tryptophan. D genes are given only for firm matches. Not all rows give a size; the values are once, few, many and, for expanded clones, a class.

d_call,j_call,clone_size,v_call,cdr3_nt,cdr3_aa
NA,TRBJ2-1,many,TRBV13,TGTGCCAGCAGCCCTAGACCCTTAGGCTTTGACAATGAGCAGTTCTTC,CASSPRPLGFDNEQFF
NA,TRBJ2-7,many,TRBV19,TGTGCCAGTAGCTTTAGCCTAGACTCCTACGAGCAGTACTTC,CASSFSLDSYEQYF
NA,TRBJ2-1,NA,TRBV24-1,TGTGCCACCAGTGATTTCCACCCTCCCAATGAGCAGTTCTTC,CATSDFHPPNEQFF
NA,TRBJ2-1,NA,TRBV10-1,TGCGCCAGCAGCGACTCGGCGACGGGCAATGAGCAGTTCTTC,CASSDSATGNEQFF
TRBD1,TRBJ2-7,many,TRBV29-1,TGCAGCGTTGCGGGACAGGGCACCTACGAGCAGTACTTC,CSVAGQGTYEQYF
NA,TRBJ2-7,medium-sized,TRBV5-1,TGCGCCAGCAGCTTAACCCTGTCGGAGGGGAACGACGAGCAGTACTTC,CASSLTLSEGNDEQYF
TRBD1,TRBJ1-6,many,TRBV5-6,TGTGCCAGCAGCTTGGCCCTGACAGGGATTAATTCACCCCTCCACTTT,CASSLALTGINSPLHF
TRBD2,TRBJ2-2,NA,TRBV5-1,TGCGCCAGCAGCAGCGGACTAGCCGGATGGTCCGGGGAGCTGTTTTTT,CASSSGLAGWSGELFF
TRBD1,TRBJ2-3,many,TRBV12-3/TRBV12-4,TGTGCCAGCAGCACCGGGACAGGGACTGGCACAGATACGCAGTATTTT,CASSTGTGTGTDTQYF
TRBD1,TRBJ2-1,NA,TRBV4-1,TGCGCCAGCAGCCCCGTCCCCGTTCGCCTCGACAGGGGACGGCTCAATGAGCAGTTCTTC,CASSPVPVRLDRGRLNEQFF
NA,TRBJ2-2,NA,TRBV5-6,TGTGCCAGCAGGAGTTCCCCCGGGGAGCTGTTTTTT,CASRSSPGELFF
TRBD1,TRBJ2-5,NA,TRBV19,TGTGCCAGTAGTATTACGACAGGGGGCGAGGAGACCCAGTACTTC,CASSITTGGEETQYF
NA,TRBJ2-1,medium-sized,TRBV12-3/TRBV12-4,TGTGCCAGCAGTTCAACTAGAAATGAGCAGTTCTTC,CASSSTRNEQFF
TRBD1,TRBJ1-2,NA,TRBV4-1,TGCACCAGCAGCCAACCCAGACAGGGGAAGGGCTACACCTTC,CTSSQPRQGKGYTF
TRBD2,TRBJ2-1,NA,TRBV4-1,TGCGCCAGCAACGGTATAGCGGGCTACAATGAGCAGTTCTTC,CASNGIAGYNEQFF
NA,TRBJ1-2,few,TRBV6-2/TRBV6-3,TGTGCCAGCATGAGCGGGGGCATCTATGGCTACACCTTC,CASMSGGIYGYTF
NA,TRBJ1-5,medium-sized,TRBV12-3/TRBV12-4,TGTGCCAGCAGTTTAGGGGGTTCTGGTCAGCCCCAGCATTTT,CASSLGGSGQPQHF
NA,TRBJ2-3,many,TRBV20-1,TGCAGTGCTAGAGATAGGGCCCAGCTGGTTACGCAGTATTTT,CSARDRAQLVTQYF
NA,TRBJ2-2,NA,TRBV6-1,TGTGCCAGCAGCCCCAGGGGTACCGGGGAGCTGTTTTTT,CASSPRGTGELFF
NA,TRBJ2-5,NA,TRBV30,TGTGCCTGGAGTGTAGGCGCGGCCTCCCAAGAGACCCAGTACTTC,CAWSVGAASQETQYF
NA,TRBJ2-7,many,TRBV27,TGTGCCAGCAGACGGGGATTCGGGTACGAGCAGTACTTC,CASRRGFGYEQYF
NA,TRBJ1-1,many,TRBV5-8,TGTGCCAGCAGCTCGACATGGAACACTGAAGCTTTCTTT,CASSSTWNTEAFF
TRBD1,TRBJ2-5,NA,TRBV3-1,TGTGCCAGCAGCTACCGACAGGGTGGAGAGACCCAGTACTTC,CASSYRQGGETQYF
NA,TRBJ2-2,few,TRBV24-1,TGTGCCACCAGTGAAGATGGTGTCGGGGAGCTGTTTTTT,CATSEDGVGELFF
TRBD1,TRBJ2-2,NA,TRBV27,TGTGCCAGCAGACAGGACAGGGCCACCGGGGAGCTGTTTTTT,CASRQDRATGELFF
NA,TRBJ1-5,many,TRBV20-1,TGCAGTGCCCTTCTCAGCGGGGGATTTAGCAATCAGCCCCAGCATTTT,CSALLSGGFSNQPQHF
TRBD2,TRBJ2-2,NA,TRBV7-9,TGTGCCAGCAGCTTAAATTTACGGGGGCTAGCGGGGGACACCGGGGAGCTGTTTTTT,CASSLNLRGLAGDTGELFF
TRBD1,TRBJ2-2,many,TRBV5-1,TGCGCCAGCAGCTTCTGGACAGGGGGCAACACCGGGGAGCTGTTTTTT,CASSFWTGGNTGELFF
NA,TRBJ2-1,medium-sized,TRBV19,TGTGCCAGTAGCCCGGATTTTGCAGACAATGAGCAGTTCTTC,CASSPDFADNEQFF